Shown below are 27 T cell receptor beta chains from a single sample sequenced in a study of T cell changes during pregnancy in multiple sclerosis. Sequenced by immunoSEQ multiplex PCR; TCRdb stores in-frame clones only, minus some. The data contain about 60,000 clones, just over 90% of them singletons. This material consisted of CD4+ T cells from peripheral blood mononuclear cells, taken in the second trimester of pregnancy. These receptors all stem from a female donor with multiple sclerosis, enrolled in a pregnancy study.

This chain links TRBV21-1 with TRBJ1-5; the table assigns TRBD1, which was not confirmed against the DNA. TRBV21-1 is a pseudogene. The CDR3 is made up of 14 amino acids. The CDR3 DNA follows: TGTGCCAGCAGCAATGGAACAGGGGGACAGCCCCAGCATTTT. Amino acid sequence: CASSNGTGGQPQHF.

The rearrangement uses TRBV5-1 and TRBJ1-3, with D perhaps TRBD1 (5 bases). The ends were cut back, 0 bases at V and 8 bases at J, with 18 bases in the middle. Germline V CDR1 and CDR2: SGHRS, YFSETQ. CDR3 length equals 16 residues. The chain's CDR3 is CASSLAGGLAVDTIYF. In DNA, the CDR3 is TGCGCCAGCAGCTTGGCCGGGGGACTTGCGGTGGACACCATATATTTT.

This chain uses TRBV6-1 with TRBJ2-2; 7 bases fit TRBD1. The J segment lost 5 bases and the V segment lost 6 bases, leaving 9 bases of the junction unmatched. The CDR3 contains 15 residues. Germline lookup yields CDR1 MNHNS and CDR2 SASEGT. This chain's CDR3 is CASRYRGMGTGELFF. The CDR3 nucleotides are TGTGCCAGCAGATACAGGGGAATGGGAACCGGGGAGCTGTTTTTT.

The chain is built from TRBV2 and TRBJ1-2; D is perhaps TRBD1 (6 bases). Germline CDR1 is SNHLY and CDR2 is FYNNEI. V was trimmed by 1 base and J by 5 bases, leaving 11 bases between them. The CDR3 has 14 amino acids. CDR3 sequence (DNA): TGTGCCAGCAGTGAAGGGTTACAGGGATATGGCTACACCTTC. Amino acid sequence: CASSEGLQGYGYTF.

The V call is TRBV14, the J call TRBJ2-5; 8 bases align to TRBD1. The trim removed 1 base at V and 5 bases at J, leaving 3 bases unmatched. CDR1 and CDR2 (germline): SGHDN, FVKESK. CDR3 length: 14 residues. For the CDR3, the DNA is TGTGCCAGCAGCCAAGTCAGGGGGCGGGAGACCCAGTACTTC. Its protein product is CASSQVRGRETQYF.

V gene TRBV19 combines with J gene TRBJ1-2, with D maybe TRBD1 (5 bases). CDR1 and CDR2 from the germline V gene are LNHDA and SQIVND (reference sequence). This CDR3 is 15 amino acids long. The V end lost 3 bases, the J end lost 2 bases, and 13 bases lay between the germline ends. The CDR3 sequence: CASSISGLSNYGYTF. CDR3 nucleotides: TGTGCCAGTAGTATTTCAGGGTTGTCAAACTATGGCTACACCTTC.

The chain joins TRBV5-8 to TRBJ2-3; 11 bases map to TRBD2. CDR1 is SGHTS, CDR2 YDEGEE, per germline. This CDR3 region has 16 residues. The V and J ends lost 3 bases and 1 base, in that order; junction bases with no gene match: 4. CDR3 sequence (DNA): TGTGCCAGCAGCTCACTAGCGGGAGTGGGCACAGATACGCAGTATTTT. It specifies CASSSLAGVGTDTQYF.

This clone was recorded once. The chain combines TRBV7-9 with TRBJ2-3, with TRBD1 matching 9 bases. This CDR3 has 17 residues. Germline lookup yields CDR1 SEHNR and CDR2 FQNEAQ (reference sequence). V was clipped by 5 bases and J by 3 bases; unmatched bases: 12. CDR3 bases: TGTGCCAGCAGCCGGAAAGCCGGGACAGGGACTACAGATACGCAGTATTTT. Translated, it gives CASSRKAGTGTTDTQYF.

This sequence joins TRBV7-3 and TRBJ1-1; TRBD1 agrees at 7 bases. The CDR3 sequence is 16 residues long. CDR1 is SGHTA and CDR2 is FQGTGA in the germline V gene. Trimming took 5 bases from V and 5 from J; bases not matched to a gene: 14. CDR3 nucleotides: TGTGCCAGCAGCCTACGACGGACAGGTATTACGACTGAAGCTTTCTTT. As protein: CASSLRRTGITTEAFF.

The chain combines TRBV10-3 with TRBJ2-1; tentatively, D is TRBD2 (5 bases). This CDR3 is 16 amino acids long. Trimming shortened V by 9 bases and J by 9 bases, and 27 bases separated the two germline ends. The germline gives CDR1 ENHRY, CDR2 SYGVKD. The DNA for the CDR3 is TGTGCCATTGGGTACGGAGAGGGCCCCTCGTCGGGTGAGCAGTTCTTC. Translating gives CAIGYGEGPSSGEQFF.

CDR3 residues: CASSEQGDSTEAFF. DNA for the CDR3: TGTGCCAGCAGTGAACAGGGGGATTCTACTGAAGCTTTCTTT. The chain has TRBV6-1 and TRBJ1-1, with 7 bases that match TRBD1. Trimming took 2 bases from V and 5 from J; bases not matched to a gene: 5. The CDR3 runs 14 residues. CDR1 and CDR2 (germline): MNHNS, SASEGT.

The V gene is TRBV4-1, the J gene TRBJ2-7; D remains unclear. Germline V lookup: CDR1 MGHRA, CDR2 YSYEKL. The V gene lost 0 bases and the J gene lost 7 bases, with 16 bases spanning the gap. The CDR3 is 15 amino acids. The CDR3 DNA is TGCGCCAGCAGCCAAGATCGTGGCCTAATGCGGGAGCAGTACTTC. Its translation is CASSQDRGLMREQYF.

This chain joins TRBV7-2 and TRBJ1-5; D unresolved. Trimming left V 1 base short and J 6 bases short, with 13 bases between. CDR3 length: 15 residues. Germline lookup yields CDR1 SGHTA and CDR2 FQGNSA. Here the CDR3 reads CASSLGAGLRQPQHF. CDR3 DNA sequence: TGTGCCAGCAGCTTAGGTGCAGGTTTACGTCAGCCCCAGCATTTT.

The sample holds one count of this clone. The CDR3 region is CASSETGANYGYTF. The CDR3 region has the DNA TGTGCCAGCAGTGAAACAGGGGCTAACTATGGCTACACCTTC. This sequence joins TRBV2 and TRBJ1-2; 7 positions agree with TRBD1. Germline assignment: CDR1 SNHLY and CDR2 FYNNEI. After removal of 2 bases from V and 0 bases from J, the junction contained 0 bases not matched to a gene. The CDR3 is 14 residues long.

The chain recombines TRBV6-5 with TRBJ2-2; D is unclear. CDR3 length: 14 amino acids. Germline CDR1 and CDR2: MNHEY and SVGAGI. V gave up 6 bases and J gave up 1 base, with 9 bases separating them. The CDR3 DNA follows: TGTGCCAGCAGCTCTTATAGGAACACCGGGGAGCTGTTTTTT. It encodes CASSSYRNTGELFF.

DNA of the CDR3: TGTGCCAGCAGTTCCTTCGCGGGCGAGCAGTACTTC. Its translation: CASSSFAGEQYF. This rearrangement joins TRBV28 to TRBJ2-7, with a tentative D call TRBD2 (5 bases). Trimming took 4 bases from V and 6 from J, leaving 10 bases between them. Germline CDR1 MDHEN, CDR2 SYDVKM. The CDR3 totals 12 residues.

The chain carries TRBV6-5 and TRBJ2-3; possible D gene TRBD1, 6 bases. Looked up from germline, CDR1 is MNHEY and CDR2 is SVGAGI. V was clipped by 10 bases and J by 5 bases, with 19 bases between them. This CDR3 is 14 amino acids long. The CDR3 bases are TGTGCCACCCGAGGTGGCAGGGGAATAGATACGCAGTATTTT. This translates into CATRGGRGIDTQYF.

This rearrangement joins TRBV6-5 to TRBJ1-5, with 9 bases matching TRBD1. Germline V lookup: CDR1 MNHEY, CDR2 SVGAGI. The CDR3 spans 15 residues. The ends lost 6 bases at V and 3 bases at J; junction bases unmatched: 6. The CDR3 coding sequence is TGTGCCAGCAGCCACCGGACAGGGGCCAATCAGCCCCAGCATTTT. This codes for CASSHRTGANQPQHF.

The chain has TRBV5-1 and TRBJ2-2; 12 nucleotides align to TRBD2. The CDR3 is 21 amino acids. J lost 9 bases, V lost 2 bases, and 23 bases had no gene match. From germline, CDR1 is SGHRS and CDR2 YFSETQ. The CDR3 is CASSFVLLAGGPSVRVRELFF. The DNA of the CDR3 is TGCGCCAGCAGCTTCGTGCTCCTAGCGGGAGGGCCGAGCGTCAGGGTCCGGGAGCTGTTTTTT.

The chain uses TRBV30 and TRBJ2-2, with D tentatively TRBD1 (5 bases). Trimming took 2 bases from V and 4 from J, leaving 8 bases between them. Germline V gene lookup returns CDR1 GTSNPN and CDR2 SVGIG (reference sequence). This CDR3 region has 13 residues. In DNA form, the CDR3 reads TGTGCCTGGAGTAGACAGAGCACCGGGGAGCTGTTTTTT. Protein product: CAWSRQSTGELFF.

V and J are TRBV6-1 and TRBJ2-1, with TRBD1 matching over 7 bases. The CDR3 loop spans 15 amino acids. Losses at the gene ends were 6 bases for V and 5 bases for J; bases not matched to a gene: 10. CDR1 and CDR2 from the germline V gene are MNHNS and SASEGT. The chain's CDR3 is CASSVSTGSNNEQFF. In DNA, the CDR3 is TGTGCCAGCAGCGTCTCGACAGGGTCGAACAATGAGCAGTTCTTC.

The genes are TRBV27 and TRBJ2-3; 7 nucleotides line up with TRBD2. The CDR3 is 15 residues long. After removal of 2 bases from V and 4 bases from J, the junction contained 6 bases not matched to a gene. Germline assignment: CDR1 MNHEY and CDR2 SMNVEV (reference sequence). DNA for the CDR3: TGTGCCAGCAGTTTAAGCGGGGAGGTAGCAGATACGCAGTATTTT. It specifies CASSLSGEVADTQYF.

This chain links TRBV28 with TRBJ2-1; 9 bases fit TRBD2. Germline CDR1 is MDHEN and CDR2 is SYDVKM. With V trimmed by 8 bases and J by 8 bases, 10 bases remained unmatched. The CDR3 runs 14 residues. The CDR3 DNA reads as TGTGCCAGCCACGATAGCGGGAGAACGGATGAGCAGTTCTTC. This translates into CASHDSGRTDEQFF.

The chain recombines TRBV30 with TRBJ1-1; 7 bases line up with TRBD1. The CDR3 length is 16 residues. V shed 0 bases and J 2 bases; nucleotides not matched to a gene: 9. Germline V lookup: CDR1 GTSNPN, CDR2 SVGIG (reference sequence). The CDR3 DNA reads TGTGCCTGGAGTGTGTGGCAGGGGGTACCCAACACTGAAGCTTTCTTT. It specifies CAWSVWQGVPNTEAFF.

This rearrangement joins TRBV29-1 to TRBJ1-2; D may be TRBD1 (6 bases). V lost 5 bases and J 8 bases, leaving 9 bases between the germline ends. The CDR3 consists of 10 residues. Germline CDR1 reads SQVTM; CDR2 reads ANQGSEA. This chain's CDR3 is CSVTGKGYTF. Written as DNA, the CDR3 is TGCAGCGTTACAGGGAAGGGCTACACCTTC.

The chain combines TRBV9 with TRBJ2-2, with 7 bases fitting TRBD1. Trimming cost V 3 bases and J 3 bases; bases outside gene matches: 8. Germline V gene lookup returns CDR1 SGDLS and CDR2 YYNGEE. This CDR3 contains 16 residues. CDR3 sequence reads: CASSAGKQGYTGELFF. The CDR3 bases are TGTGCCAGCAGCGCCGGCAAACAGGGGTACACCGGGGAGCTGTTTTTT.

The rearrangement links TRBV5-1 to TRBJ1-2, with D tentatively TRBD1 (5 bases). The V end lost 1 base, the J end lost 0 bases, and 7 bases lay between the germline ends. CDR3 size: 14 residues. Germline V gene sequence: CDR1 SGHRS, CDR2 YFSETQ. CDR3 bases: TGCGCCAGCAGCTTGACGGGGGCTAACTATGGCTACACCTTC. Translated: CASSLTGANYGYTF.